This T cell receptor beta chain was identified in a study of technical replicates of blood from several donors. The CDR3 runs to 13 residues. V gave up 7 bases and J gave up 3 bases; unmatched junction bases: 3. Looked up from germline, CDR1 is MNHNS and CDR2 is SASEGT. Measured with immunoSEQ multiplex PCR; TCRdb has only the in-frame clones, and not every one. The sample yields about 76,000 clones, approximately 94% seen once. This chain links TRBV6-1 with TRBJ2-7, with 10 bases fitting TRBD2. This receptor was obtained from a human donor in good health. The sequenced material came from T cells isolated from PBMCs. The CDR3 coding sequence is TGTGCCAGCACTAGCGGGAGAAACTACGAGCAGTACTTC. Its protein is CASTSGRNYEQYF.